This T cell receptor beta chain was recorded in a study of control samples from healthy donors and cancer patients. Sequencing was performed with immunoSEQ multiplex PCR; in TCRdb, only in-frame clones are kept and a portion is missing. The data show 75,000 to 90,000 clones, 89% seen once. The clonotype originates from a man aged 50 to 59 in good health. Specimen: blood.

CDR3 in amino acids: CSVLGGSGGGSEKLFF. DNA for the CDR3: TGCAGCGTTCTGGGGGGCTCAGGCGGGGGCAGTGAAAAACTGTTTTTT. This rearrangement joins TRBV29-1 to TRBJ1-4; D might be TRBD1 (6 bases). This CDR3 spans 16 amino acids. In germline, CDR1 is SQVTM, CDR2 ANQGSEA. The V end was cut by 5 bases, the J end by 7 bases, with 23 bases between.